Each of the 29 T cell receptor beta chains below was sequenced from the same sample in a study of beta chain features in type 1 diabetes. The study's findings and limits: TCRB CDR3s were moderately but significantly shorter in Type 1 diabetes patients in all four CD4+ subsets.

What these receptors recognize is not known. The authors reverse transcribed all of the isolated RNA, so sequencing captured expressed TCRB transcripts. Sequencing was performed with immunoSEQ multiplex PCR; in TCRdb, only in-frame clones are kept and a portion is missing. The sample yields some 190,000 clones, around 8% seen once. The specimen sequenced was central memory CD4+ T cells from blood. These receptors were taken from a woman between 35 and 50 years old with type 1 diabetes.

This clone occurred a few times. The rearrangement links TRBV10-3 to TRBJ2-7; 9 positions match TRBD1. Per germline, CDR1 ENHRY and CDR2 SYGVKD. V trimming: 2 bases; J trimming: 3 bases; junction bases outside the gene matches: 11. CDR3 size: 17 residues. The CDR3 DNA follows: TGTGCCATCAGTGAGCCTTCCCGACAGGGGGGATTCTACGAGCAGTACTTC. This encodes CAISEPSRQGGFYEQYF.

This clone has just a few counts. J is TRBJ2-7 and V is TRBV28, with D perhaps TRBD1 (6 bases). The V gene lost 3 bases and the J gene lost 13 bases, with 13 bases spanning the gap. The CDR3 spans 11 residues. The V gene's germline CDR1 is MDHEN and CDR2 SYDVKM. The CDR3 DNA reads as TGTGCCAGCAGTTTGGGACAAGCGGACTACTTC. Residues: CASSLGQADYF.

This chain connects TRBV7-3 to TRBJ2-1; 7 bases agree with TRBD2. The CDR3 is made up of 15 amino acids. Germline V CDR1 and CDR2: SGHTA, FQGTGA. V lost 5 bases and J lost 7; bases outside the gene matches: 11. Here the CDR3 DNA reads TGTGCCAGCAGCCCCCGGGACTATTTAGGGAATGAGCAGTTCTTC. Residues: CASSPRDYLGNEQFF. The whole variable domain, filled in from reference TRBV7-3 and TRBJ2-1, reads GAGVSQTPSNKVTEKGKYVELRCDPISGHTALYWYRQSLGQGPEFLIYFQGTGAADDSGLPNDRFFAVRPEGSVSTLKIQRTERGDSAVYLCASSPRDYLGNEQFFGPGTRLTVL.

A few counts support this clone. The V and J genes are TRBV7-9 and TRBJ2-1; D gene uncertain. Germline V gene data show CDR1 as SEHNR and CDR2 as FQNEAQ (reference sequence). The CDR3 covers 14 residues. The germline V and J ends were trimmed by 0 bases and 8 bases, with 11 bases remaining between them. The CDR3 sequence: CASSLAASWDEQFF. The CDR3, as DNA: TGTGCCAGCAGCTTAGCGGCTAGTTGGGATGAGCAGTTCTTC.

V and J are TRBV7-2 and TRBJ2-3, with 8 nucleotides matching TRBD2. V was clipped by 4 bases and J by 5 bases; unmatched bases: 11. Germline loops: CDR1 SGHTA, CDR2 FQGNSA. The CDR3 is 16 residues long. Here the CDR3 DNA reads TGTGCCAGCAGCTCTCGCCCGGGAGGGCCCTTAGATACGCAGTATTTT. Protein sequence: CASSSRPGGPLDTQYF.

The J gene is TRBJ2-5, the V gene TRBV2, with TRBD2 matching over 7 bases. With V trimmed by 6 bases and J by 4 bases, 5 bases remained unmatched. The CDR3 contains 13 residues. The V gene's germline CDR1 is SNHLY and CDR2 FYNNEI. CDR3 nucleotides: TGTGCCAGCAGCTGGCCGGGGGGAGAGACCCAGTACTTC. Its protein is CASSWPGGETQYF.

This clone was observed a handful of times. The V call is TRBV2, the J call TRBJ1-5, with 8 nucleotides matching TRBD1. Germline V gene data show CDR1 as SNHLY and CDR2 as FYNNEI. The CDR3 has 15 amino acids. Germline trimming cut 5 bases from V and 3 bases from J; bases unmatched to any gene: 6. The CDR3 loop is CASSKGQEFNQPQHF. CDR3 nucleotide sequence: TGTGCCAGCAGTAAGGGACAGGAGTTCAATCAGCCCCAGCATTTT.

This clone was counted a few times. The V call is TRBV7-2, the J call TRBJ1-5, with unresolved D. There are 15 residues in the CDR3. CDR1 is SGHTA, CDR2 FQGNSA, per germline. V lost 1 base and J lost 3, with 10 bases in between. CDR3 nucleotide sequence: TGTGCCAGCAGCTTAGGAAACAGTCCCAATCAGCCCCAGCATTTT. Amino acid sequence: CASSLGNSPNQPQHF.

The sample holds a few counts of this clone. CDR3 loop: CASSQDGLYTGELFF. The CDR3 DNA sequence: TGCGCCAGCAGCCAAGATGGCCTCTACACCGGGGAGCTGTTTTTT. This rearrangement joins TRBV4-1 to TRBJ2-2; D is uncertain. Trimming took 0 bases from V and 3 from J, leaving 8 bases between them. The CDR3 has 15 amino acids. CDR1 and CDR2 from the germline V gene are MGHRA and YSYEKL.

This clone was observed a handful of times. CDR3 residues: CASSLTGGAGQPQHF. The CDR3 bases are TGTGCCAGCAGCCTTACAGGGGGCGCCGGTCAGCCCCAGCATTTT. The V call is TRBV7-2, the J call TRBJ1-5; 9 bases line up with TRBD1. CDR3 size: 15 residues. CDR1 is SGHTA and CDR2 is FQGNSA in the germline V gene. Trimming took 5 bases from V and 6 from J; bases not matched to a gene: 8.

This clone was seen at least ten times. This chain uses TRBV7-2 with TRBJ2-3; D might be TRBD2 (6 bases). V lost 2 bases, J lost 1 base, and 13 bases lay in between. The CDR3 extends over 16 amino acids. Germline CDR1 reads SGHTA; CDR2 reads FQGNSA. Written as DNA, the CDR3 is TGTGCCAGCAGCTTACGTAGACTAGGTGGCACAGATACGCAGTATTTT. Amino acids: CASSLRRLGGTDTQYF.

This clone was observed many times. The chain is built from TRBV29-1 and TRBJ1-1, with 8 bases fitting TRBD1. Germline V lookup: CDR1 SQVTM, CDR2 ANQGSEA. This CDR3 region has 13 residues. Trimming removed 6 bases from V and 1 base from J; junction bases left unmatched: 4. In nucleotides, the CDR3 is TGCAGCGTCCGAGGACAGGGGAACACTGAAGCTTTCTTT. Protein sequence: CSVRGQGNTEAFF.

This chain uses TRBV29-1 with TRBJ1-5; tentatively, D is TRBD1 (5 bases). Trimming pared 4 bases from V and 5 bases from J, leaving 12 bases between. CDR1 SQVTM and CDR2 ANQGSEA come from the germline V gene. This CDR3 spans 13 amino acids. CDR3 in amino acids: CSVASRVDQPQHF. In DNA form, the CDR3 reads TGCAGCGTTGCAAGCAGGGTGGATCAGCCCCAGCATTTT.

This clone has a handful of counts. The V call is TRBV2, the J call TRBJ2-7; TRBD1 aligns across 8 bases. CDR3 length: 13 amino acids. Germline CDR1 and CDR2: SNHLY and FYNNEI. Trimming at V came to 4 bases and at J to 4 bases, leaving 3 bases not matched to a gene. The CDR3 loop is CASSARTGYEQYF. In DNA form, the CDR3 reads TGTGCCAGCAGTGCCCGGACAGGGTACGAGCAGTACTTC.

This chain uses TRBV5-6 with TRBJ1-4, with TRBD1 matching 7 bases. Trimming at V came to 4 bases and at J to 8 bases, leaving 11 bases not matched to a gene. The CDR3 spans 15 residues. Germline CDR1 SGHDT, CDR2 YYEEEE. The CDR3 here is CASSNRQGVREKLFF. The CDR3 DNA reads TGTGCCAGCAGCAACCGACAGGGAGTTAGGGAAAAACTGTTTTTT.

The chain couples TRBV29-1 to TRBJ2-2; D call uncertain. V was shortened by 4 bases and J by 3 bases, with 12 bases between the two germline ends. Germline V gives CDR1 SQVTM, CDR2 ANQGSEA. CDR3 length: 14 residues. For the CDR3, the DNA is TGCAGCGTTGGAGGCGTAAAGCACACCGGGGAGCTGTTTTTT. Amino acid sequence: CSVGGVKHTGELFF.

This clone was recorded a few times. The chain joins TRBV7-9 to TRBJ1-5; TRBD1 agrees at 9 bases. The CDR3 length is 15 residues. V lost 3 bases and J lost 0; bases outside the gene matches: 0. CDR1 is SEHNR, CDR2 FQNEAQ, per germline (reference sequence). CDR3 amino acids: CASSLGQGSNQPQHF. The CDR3 bases are TGTGCCAGCAGCTTGGGACAGGGTAGCAATCAGCCCCAGCATTTT.

This clone was detected only a few times. The chain couples TRBV7-6 to TRBJ1-4; 8 bases are a match to TRBD1. Per the germline V gene, CDR1 is SGHVS and CDR2 is FNYEAQ. The V gene end was trimmed by 2 bases and the J gene end by 8 bases; junction bases not matched to a gene: 10. The CDR3 is made up of 16 amino acids. CDR3 coding DNA: TGTGCCAGCAGCTTAAGGCAGGGGGCGAGAGGGGAAAAACTGTTTTTT. Its translation: CASSLRQGARGEKLFF.

This chain connects TRBV7-7 to TRBJ2-1; a weak D match, TRBD2 (6 bases). This CDR3 has 16 amino acids. Germline V gives CDR1 SSHAT, CDR2 FNYEAQ (reference sequence). V was clipped by 6 bases and J by 4 bases, with 19 bases between them. The CDR3 DNA reads TGTGCCAGCAGTCCTGGGGGGACGGGCCGTTACAATGAGCAGTTCTTC. It specifies CASSPGGTGRYNEQFF.

The CDR3 is CASTPQGGKNTEAFF. CDR3 coding DNA: TGTGCCAGCACGCCCCAGGGGGGAAAGAACACTGAAGCTTTCTTT. This rearrangement joins TRBV2 to TRBJ1-1; 7 bases fit TRBD1. This CDR3 region has 15 residues. V shed 7 bases and J 1 base; nucleotides not matched to a gene: 9. The V gene's germline CDR1 is SNHLY and CDR2 FYNNEI.

The V call is TRBV4-2, the J call TRBJ2-1, with D possibly matching TRBD2 (7 bases). The CDR3 length is 15 residues. The V end was cut by 4 bases, the J end by 8 bases, with 18 bases between. Per the germline V gene, CDR1 is LGHNA and CDR2 is YNFKEQ. The CDR3 sequence: CASSPGWGGTDEQFF. The DNA for the CDR3 is TGTGCCAGCAGCCCTGGGTGGGGGGGCACGGATGAGCAGTTCTTC.

This clone has more than one count but fewer than ten. The genes are TRBV7-3 and TRBJ1-6; 11 bases agree with TRBD1. The V gene's germline CDR1 is SGHTA and CDR2 FQGTGA. The CDR3 has 16 amino acids. The ends lost 5 bases at V and 7 bases at J; junction bases unmatched: 7. CDR3 loop: CASSPRTGGSNSPLHF. The DNA of the CDR3 is TGTGCCAGCAGCCCCCGGACAGGGGGCTCGAATTCACCCCTCCACTTT.

The rearrangement links TRBV5-4 to TRBJ2-1, with D possibly matching TRBD2 (6 bases). The CDR3 runs 15 residues. V lost 4 bases, J lost 9 bases, and 20 bases lay in between. From germline, CDR1 is SGHNT and CDR2 YYREEE (reference sequence). The CDR3 DNA follows: TGTGCCAGCAGCGTCACCTGGCGGGAATTGGGTGAGCAGTTCTTC. Its protein product is CASSVTWRELGEQFF.

This clone was seen at least ten times. The CDR3 DNA reads TGTGCCAGCGGTCTGTCAGTCTCAGTTGGTGGAGCTTTCTTT. Encoded protein: CASGLSVSVGGAFF. This chain links TRBV7-9 with TRBJ1-1; D unclear. Trimming left V 8 bases short and J 10 bases short, with 23 bases between. The CDR3 is 14 residues long. Germline CDR1 reads SEHNR; CDR2 reads FQNEAQ (reference sequence).

CDR3 sequence: CASSFFGFQETQYF. The DNA of the CDR3 is TGTGCCAGCAGCTTCTTCGGGTTCCAAGAGACCCAGTACTTC. The rearrangement uses TRBV11-2 and TRBJ2-5; no clear D gene. CDR3 length: 14 amino acids. Germline V CDR1 and CDR2: SGHAT, FQNNGV. V lost 3 bases and J 1 base, leaving 9 bases between the germline ends.

This clone has at least ten counts. The J gene is TRBJ2-1, the V gene TRBV2; 8 bases map to TRBD2. CDR1 and CDR2 (germline): SNHLY, FYNNEI. V was pared by 8 bases and J by 9 bases, with 9 bases of the junction left unmatched. The CDR3 sequence is 13 residues long. The DNA for the CDR3 is TGTGCCAGCTGCGGGACTAGTCGGTCTGAGCAGTTCTTC. Translated: CASCGTSRSEQFF.

This clone was seen just once. The gene calls are TRBV9 and TRBJ2-3, with 14 positions matching TRBD2. Per germline, CDR1 SGDLS and CDR2 YYNGEE. J lost 2 bases, V lost 2 bases, and 1 base had no gene match. The CDR3 length is 16 residues. CDR3 coding DNA: TGTGCCAGCAGCGTGACTAGCGGGGGGGCCACAGATACGCAGTATTTT. Its protein is CASSVTSGGATDTQYF.

The chain is built from TRBV7-2 and TRBJ2-4; D might be TRBD2 (5 bases). Germline assignment: CDR1 SGHTA and CDR2 FQGNSA. The CDR3 has 16 amino acids. Trimming removed 2 bases from V and 1 base from J, with 12 bases in between. CDR3 region: CASSLNPDSAKNIQYF. CDR3 DNA sequence: TGTGCCAGCAGCTTAAATCCGGACTCGGCCAAAAACATTCAGTACTTC.

The chain uses TRBV30 and TRBJ1-1; no reliable D call. Trimming shortened V by 0 bases and J by 1 base, and 6 bases separated the two germline ends. Germline V gives CDR1 GTSNPN, CDR2 SVGIG (reference sequence). This CDR3 has 13 residues. The CDR3 nucleotides are TGTGCCTGGAGTGTACGGGGGAACACTGAAGCTTTCTTT. Translating it yields CAWSVRGNTEAFF.